Below are 5 T cell receptor beta chains sequenced from a single sample in a study of OX40 agonist ivuxolimab in advanced cancers. The protocol was immunoSEQ multiplex PCR, while the TCRdb copy is restricted to in-frame clones and leaves out a portion. This sample carries fewer than 35,000 clones, 87% of them seen once, and the ten largest clones take around 30%. Source: CD4+ or CD8+ T cells sorted from blood, taken in a trial of the OX40 agonist ivuxolimab. Source of these receptors: an adult with an advanced solid tumor such as melanoma, head and neck, liver or kidney cancer.

The chain joins TRBV4-2 to TRBJ2-7; D gene ambiguous. Germline values: CDR1 LGHNA, CDR2 YNFKEQ. This CDR3 is built from 14 residues. Trimming took 4 bases from V and 2 from J, leaving 12 bases between them. The CDR3 spells CASSRTTYPYEQYF. In nucleotides, the CDR3 is TGTGCCAGCAGCCGAACGACTTACCCCTACGAGCAGTACTTC.

V usage is TRBV5-6 and J usage is TRBJ2-1; 9 nucleotides line up with TRBD2. Trimming removed 6 bases from V and 0 bases from J; junction bases left unmatched: 7. Germline assignment: CDR1 SGHDT and CDR2 YYEEEE. The length of the CDR3 is 16 residues. Here the CDR3 reads CASTYLAGSSYNEQFF. In nucleotides, the CDR3 is TGTGCCAGCACCTACCTAGCGGGGAGCTCCTACAATGAGCAGTTCTTC. Together with reference TRBV5-6 and TRBJ2-1, the CDR3 gives the full variable domain: DAGVTQSPTHLIKTRGQQVTLRCSPKSGHDTVSWYQQALGQGPQFIFQYYEEEERQRGNFPDRFSGHQFPNYSSELNVNALLLGDSALYLCASTYLAGSSYNEQFFGPGTRLTVL.

The chain recombines TRBV9 with TRBJ2-2; 7 bases agree with TRBD1. CDR1 is SGDLS, CDR2 YYNGEE, per germline. Trimming took 3 bases from V and 2 from J; bases not matched to a gene: 10. The CDR3 loop spans 17 amino acids. CDR3: CASSEPARDRNTGELFF. The CDR3, as DNA: TGTGCCAGCAGCGAACCGGCCCGGGACAGAAACACCGGGGAGCTGTTTTTT.

The DNA for the CDR3 is TGTGCCAGCAGCGGACGGAGCTCTGGAAACACCATATATTTT. This translates into CASSGRSSGNTIYF. V and J are TRBV21-1 and TRBJ1-3. TRBV21-1 is shown as a pseudogene. CDR3 length equals 14 residues.

This rearrangement joins TRBV4-1 to TRBJ2-7, with 8 nucleotides matching TRBD1. Germline V CDR1 and CDR2: MGHRA, YSYEKL. The CDR3 runs 13 residues. The V segment lost 6 bases and the J segment 4 bases; nucleotides outside the gene matches: 5. In DNA, the CDR3 is TGCGCCAGCAGTCAGGGGGCGGGGTACGAGCAGTACTTC. As protein: CASSQGAGYEQYF.